Below are 6 T cell receptor beta chains sequenced from a single sample in a study of blood T cell repertoires in COVID-19. The data were produced by immunoSEQ multiplex PCR, yet TCRdb's version contains in-frame clones alone and is incomplete. There are hundreds of thousands of clones in the sample; 70% to 90% occur only once, and around 2% lies in the top ten. Sequenced input: PBMCs or T cells enriched from blood (not recorded which). All receptors come from a woman aged 55-69 years in a cohort exposed to, infected with or recovered from COVID-19 (not recorded which).

The chain has TRBV28 and TRBJ2-7, with 7 bases matching TRBD2. The CDR3 has 14 amino acids. V shed 4 bases and J 1 base; nucleotides not matched to a gene: 4. Germline V gene lookup returns CDR1 MDHEN and CDR2 SYDVKM. The CDR3 DNA follows: TGTGCCAGCAGTTGGCGGGAGCTATCCTACGAGCAGTACTTC. Encoded protein: CASSWRELSYEQYF.

This chain uses TRBV11-1 with TRBJ2-2; perhaps TRBD1 as D (6 bases). Between the trimmed V and J ends, which lost 2 bases and 3 bases, there was a span of 13 bases. CDR3 size: 16 residues. Germline V gene lookup returns CDR1 SGHAT and CDR2 FQDESV (reference sequence). DNA of the CDR3: TGTGCCAGCAGCTTAAATTCAGGGGCCGACACCGGGGAGCTGTTTTTT. Translating gives CASSLNSGADTGELFF.

This sequence joins TRBV19 and TRBJ2-1; perhaps TRBD2 as D (5 bases). This CDR3 spans 14 amino acids. V was shortened by 4 bases and J by 3 bases, with 10 bases between the two germline ends. Germline CDR1 and CDR2: LNHDA and SQIVND (reference sequence). CDR3 in amino acids: CASSTGLRYNEQFF. CDR3 nucleotides: TGTGCCAGTAGTACTGGACTCCGCTACAATGAGCAGTTCTTC.

V usage is TRBV30 and J usage is TRBJ2-1; tentative D call: TRBD2 (5 bases). CDR1 is GTSNPN and CDR2 is SVGIG in the germline V gene (reference sequence). The germline V and J ends were trimmed by 4 bases and 0 bases, with 13 bases remaining between them. CDR3 length equals 15 residues. DNA of the CDR3: TGTGCCTGGAATCAGCGGACCAGCTCCTACAATGAGCAGTTCTTC. Its translation is CAWNQRTSSYNEQFF.

The chain links TRBV28 to TRBJ1-6; possible D gene TRBD1, 5 bases. CDR3 length equals 15 residues. Between the trimmed V and J ends, which lost 5 bases and 7 bases, there was a span of 15 bases. CDR1 is MDHEN and CDR2 is SYDVKM in the germline V gene. The CDR3 loop is CASSPQGYGNSPLHF. The CDR3 DNA reads as TGTGCCAGCAGTCCCCAGGGTTATGGGAATTCACCCCTCCACTTT.

The rearrangement links TRBV12-3 or TRBV12-4 to TRBJ2-7; 7 bases map to TRBD2. The CDR3 covers 13 residues. V shed 8 bases, J shed 3 bases, and the junction held 7 bases outside the gene matches. CDR3 loop: CASGSGAYYEQYF. The CDR3 DNA reads TGTGCCAGCGGGAGCGGGGCTTACTACGAGCAGTACTTC.